This passage covers 2 T cell receptor beta chains from one sample sequenced in a study of blood T cell repertoires in COVID-19. Only in-frame clones appear in the TCRdb table, and some are missing; sequencing was by immunoSEQ multiplex PCR. This sample has roughly 150,000 clones, with roughly 90% found just once. The sample was PBMCs or T cells enriched from blood (not recorded which). All receptors derive from a woman between 40 and 50 years old who had been exposed to COVID-19.

The chain uses TRBV11-2 and TRBJ1-5; 8 nucleotides align to TRBD1. Germline CDR1 SGHAT, CDR2 FQNNGV. The CDR3 has 15 amino acids. Unmatched junction bases numbered 10, after V lost 4 bases and J lost 8 bases. CDR3 DNA sequence: TGTGCCAGCAGCTCTTCCTCAGGGGGCGCAGAGCCCCAGCATTTT. This codes for CASSSSSGGAEPQHF.

This clone occurred many times. The chain employs TRBV29-1 and TRBJ1-1, with D perhaps TRBD1 (6 bases). CDR3 length: 13 residues. Germline V lookup: CDR1 SQVTM, CDR2 ANQGSEA. V gave up 6 bases and J gave up 1 base, with 12 bases separating them. The CDR3 reads CSVPGQKNTEAFF. CDR3 nucleotide sequence: TGCAGCGTACCAGGACAGAAGAACACTGAAGCTTTCTTT.